A selection of T cell receptor beta chains follows, all from one sample in a study of cytomegalovirus exposure and HLA in healthy donors. Data came from immunoSEQ multiplex PCR; TCRdb stores just in-frame clones and leaves some out. This table holds about 160,000 clones. Sequenced material: PBMCs. These receptors originate from an older woman in good health and CMV-seronegative. Both conserved end residues are part of each CDR3. The D gene is left open where the match is weak.

D gene: TRBD2; V gene: TRBV5-1; J gene: TRBJ2-3; CDR3 DNA: TGCGCCAGCACTTCTAGAGCGGGGGTGACAGATACGCAGTATTTT; CDR3 protein: CASTSRAGVTDTQYF
D gene: TRBD2; V gene: TRBV5-5; J gene: TRBJ2-7; CDR3 DNA: TGTGCCAGCAGCACGGGACTAGCGGGAGTCCAATACGAGCAGTACTTC; CDR3 protein: CASSTGLAGVQYEQYF
D gene: .; V gene: TRBV30; J gene: TRBJ2-3; CDR3 DNA: TGTGCCTGGAGTAGAGAGGGGGCAGATACGCAGTATTTT; CDR3 protein: CAWSREGADTQYF
D gene: TRBD1; V gene: TRBV27; J gene: TRBJ2-7; CDR3 DNA: TGTGCCAGCAGGTTGGGACAGGGGCCCTACGAGCAGTACTTC; CDR3 protein: CASRLGQGPYEQYF
D gene: .; V gene: TRBV15; J gene: TRBJ1-1; CDR3 DNA: TGTGCCACCAGCCCCCGACAGGTTACGCGGACTGAAGCTTTCTTT; CDR3 protein: CATSPRQVTRTEAFF
D gene: TRBD1; V gene: TRBV4-1; J gene: TRBJ2-7; CDR3 DNA: TGCGCCAGCAGCCAAGATCCAGGGGGTCACAGCTCCTACGAGCAGTACTTC; CDR3 protein: CASSQDPGGHSSYEQYF
D gene: TRBD1; V gene: TRBV7-3; J gene: TRBJ2-5; CDR3 DNA: TGTGCCAGCAGCTCTGGGACAGCCAATACACGGAAGACCCAGTACTTC; CDR3 protein: CASSSGTANTRKTQYF
D gene: .; V gene: TRBV5-4; J gene: TRBJ1-2; CDR3 DNA: TGTGCCAGCACCTCGAGGTCCGATGGCTACACCTTC; CDR3 protein: CASTSRSDGYTF
D gene: .; V gene: TRBV19; J gene: TRBJ1-4; CDR3 DNA: TGTGCCAGTAGTATTAGGAGGTCTGCAACTAATGAAAAACTGTTTTTT; CDR3 protein: CASSIRRSATNEKLFF
D gene: TRBD2; V gene: TRBV9; J gene: TRBJ2-1; CDR3 DNA: TGTGCCAGCAGCGTAATTAGCGGGGACAATGAGCAGTTCTTC; CDR3 protein: CASSVISGDNEQFF
D gene: .; V gene: TRBV7-2; J gene: TRBJ1-6; CDR3 DNA: TGTGCCAGCAGCTTAATCAGCAGCGGAACACCCCTCCACTTT; CDR3 protein: CASSLISSGTPLHF
D gene: TRBD1; V gene: TRBV9; J gene: TRBJ2-2; CDR3 DNA: TGTGCCAGCAGCATCACAGGGGTTCACACCGGGGAGCTGTTTTTT; CDR3 protein: CASSITGVHTGELFF
D gene: TRBD1; V gene: TRBV15; J gene: TRBJ2-1; CDR3 DNA: TGTGCCACCAGCAGCAGGGGGCTGCCCTCCTACAATGAGCAGTTCTTC; CDR3 protein: CATSSRGLPSYNEQFF
D gene: .; V gene: TRBV18; J gene: TRBJ1-1; CDR3 DNA: TGTGCCAGCTCACCACAGAGGGTTTCGAACACTGAAGCTTTCTTT; CDR3 protein: CASSPQRVSNTEAFF
D gene: .; V gene: TRBV4-2; J gene: TRBJ2-7; CDR3 DNA: TGTGCCAGCAGCCAAGAGCTAGGTACCTACGAGCAGTACTTC; CDR3 protein: CASSQELGTYEQYF
D gene: .; V gene: TRBV5-4; J gene: TRBJ2-5; CDR3 DNA: TGTGCCAGCAGCTTCTACCGGGGGGCGGGAGAGACCCAGTACTTC; CDR3 protein: CASSFYRGAGETQYF
D gene: .; V gene: TRBV28; J gene: TRBJ2-1; CDR3 DNA: TGTGCCAGCAGTACAGGGCCCAGCTACAATGAGCAGTTCTTC; CDR3 protein: CASSTGPSYNEQFF
D gene: .; V gene: TRBV4-3; J gene: TRBJ1-1; CDR3 DNA: TGCGCCAGCAGCCAAGATCGGGGTCCCCGGCGGAACACTGAAGCTTTCTTT; CDR3 protein: CASSQDRGPRRNTEAFF
D gene: .; V gene: TRBV27; J gene: TRBJ1-5; CDR3 DNA: TGTGCCAGCAGTTCAGATGGAGGGCCCCAGCATTTT; CDR3 protein: CASSSDGGPQHF
D gene: .; V gene: TRBV7-3; J gene: TRBJ1-1; CDR3 DNA: TGTGCCAGCACCTCCCCGGGGGACACTGAAGCTTTCTTT; CDR3 protein: CASTSPGDTEAFF
D gene: TRBD1; V gene: TRBV7-3; J gene: TRBJ1-1; CDR3 DNA: TGTGCCAGCAGCTTAGGGACAGGAAACACTGAAGCTTTCTTT; CDR3 protein: CASSLGTGNTEAFF
D gene: .; V gene: TRBV5-1; J gene: TRBJ1-6; CDR3 DNA: TGCGCCAGCAGCTTGGACAGAGGAGGGAATTCACCCCTCCACTTT; CDR3 protein: CASSLDRGGNSPLHF
D gene: .; V gene: TRBV9; J gene: TRBJ2-1; CDR3 DNA: TGTGCCAGCAGCGTAGGAGGGACAAACAATGAGCAGTTCTTC; CDR3 protein: CASSVGGTNNEQFF
D gene: TRBD1; V gene: TRBV9; J gene: TRBJ1-2; CDR3 DNA: TGTGCCAGCAGCCCCCGGACAGGACTCTCCTACACCTTC; CDR3 protein: CASSPRTGLSYTF
D gene: TRBD1; V gene: TRBV11-2; J gene: TRBJ2-1; CDR3 DNA: TGTGCCAGCAGCATCCGGGACAGGGCAAACAATGAGCAGTTCTTC; CDR3 protein: CASSIRDRANNEQFF
D gene: TRBD1; V gene: TRBV18; J gene: TRBJ1-5; CDR3 DNA: TGTGCCAGCTCACGACAATACAGGGGAGAGGGGACTCAGCCCCAGCATTTT; CDR3 protein: CASSRQYRGEGTQPQHF
D gene: .; V gene: TRBV29-1; J gene: TRBJ2-7; CDR3 DNA: TGCAGCGTTGAAAGGCTAGCTGCCGACGAGCAGTACTTC; CDR3 protein: CSVERLAADEQYF
D gene: .; V gene: TRBV5-4; J gene: TRBJ2-2; CDR3 DNA: TGTGCCATCCCAACCGTGCGCGCCGGGGAGCTGTTTTTT; CDR3 protein: CAIPTVRAGELFF
D gene: .; V gene: TRBV5-6; J gene: TRBJ2-4; CDR3 DNA: TGTGCCAGCAGCTTGGACAGAAACATTCAGTACTTC; CDR3 protein: CASSLDRNIQYF
D gene: TRBD1; V gene: TRBV6-6; J gene: TRBJ2-7; CDR3 DNA: TGTGCCAGCAGCGGACAGGCTATATCCTACGAGCAGTACTTC; CDR3 protein: CASSGQAISYEQYF
D gene: TRBD1; V gene: TRBV5-1; J gene: TRBJ1-2; CDR3 DNA: TGCGCCAGCAGCTTGTGGCTCAGGGGGGATGGCTACACCTTC; CDR3 protein: CASSLWLRGDGYTF
D gene: TRBD1; V gene: TRBV5-6; J gene: TRBJ1-1; CDR3 DNA: TGTGCCAGCAGCGCCTGGGACAGGGGGGGGGTGGCCACTGAAGCTTTCTTT; CDR3 protein: CASSAWDRGGVATEAFF
D gene: TRBD1; V gene: TRBV6-5; J gene: TRBJ2-7; CDR3 DNA: TGTGCCAGCAGTTACAGTTCGGGACAGGCCCCGTACGAGCAGTACTTC; CDR3 protein: CASSYSSGQAPYEQYF
D gene: .; V gene: TRBV7-9; J gene: TRBJ2-5; CDR3 DNA: TGTGCCAGCAGCCCTAGGGAGACCCAGTACTTC; CDR3 protein: CASSPRETQYF
D gene: .; V gene: TRBV6-1; J gene: TRBJ1-5; CDR3 DNA: TGTGCCAGCAGTGAAGCCCATTATCAGCCCCAGCATTTT; CDR3 protein: CASSEAHYQPQHF
D gene: .; V gene: TRBV29-1; J gene: TRBJ1-1; CDR3 DNA: TGCAGCGTCCCGGGACATATAAACGAAGCTTTCTTT; CDR3 protein: CSVPGHINEAFF
D gene: .; V gene: TRBV6-5; J gene: TRBJ1-1; CDR3 DNA: TGTGCCAGCACCCTAAGACAATCGAACACTGAAGCTTTCTTT; CDR3 protein: CASTLRQSNTEAFF
D gene: .; V gene: TRBV11-2; J gene: TRBJ1-2; CDR3 DNA: TGTGCCAGCAGCTTAGCCCCAGACAGACACTATGGCTACACCTTC; CDR3 protein: CASSLAPDRHYGYTF